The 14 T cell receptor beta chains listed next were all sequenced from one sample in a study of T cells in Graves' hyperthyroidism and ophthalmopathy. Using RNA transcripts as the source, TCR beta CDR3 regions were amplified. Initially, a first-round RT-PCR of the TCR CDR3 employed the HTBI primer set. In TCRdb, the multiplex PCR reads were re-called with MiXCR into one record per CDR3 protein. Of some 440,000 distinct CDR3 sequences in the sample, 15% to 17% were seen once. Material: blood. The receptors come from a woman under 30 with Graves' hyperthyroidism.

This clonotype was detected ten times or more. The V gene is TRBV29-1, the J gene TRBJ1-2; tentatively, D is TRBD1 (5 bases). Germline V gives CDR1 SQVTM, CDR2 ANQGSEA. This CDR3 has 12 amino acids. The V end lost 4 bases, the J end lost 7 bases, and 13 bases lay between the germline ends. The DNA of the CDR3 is TGCAGCGTTGTAGCGGGGCCCGGTGGCTACACCTTC. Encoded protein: CSVVAGPGGYTF.

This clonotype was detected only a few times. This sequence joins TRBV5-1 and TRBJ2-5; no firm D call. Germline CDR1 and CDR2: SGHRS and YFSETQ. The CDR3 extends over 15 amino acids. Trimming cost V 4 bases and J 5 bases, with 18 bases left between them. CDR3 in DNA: TGCGCCAGCAGCCCAGCCGGGCATGAGTCGGAGACCCAGTACTTC. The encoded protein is CASSPAGHESETQYF.

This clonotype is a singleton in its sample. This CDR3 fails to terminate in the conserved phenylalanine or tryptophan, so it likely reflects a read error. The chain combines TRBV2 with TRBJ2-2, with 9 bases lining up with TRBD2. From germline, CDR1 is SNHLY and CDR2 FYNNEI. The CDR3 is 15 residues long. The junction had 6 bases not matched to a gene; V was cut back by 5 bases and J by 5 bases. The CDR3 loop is CASSYSGSMTGELFL. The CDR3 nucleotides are TGTGCCAGCAGTTATAGCGGGAGTATGACCGGGGAGCTGTTTCTT.

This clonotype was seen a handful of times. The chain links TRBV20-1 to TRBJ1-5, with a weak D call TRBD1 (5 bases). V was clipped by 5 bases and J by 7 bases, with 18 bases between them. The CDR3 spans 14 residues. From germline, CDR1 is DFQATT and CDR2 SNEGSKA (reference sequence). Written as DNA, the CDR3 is TGCAGTGCTCAGATGGGGGAGGGGATCCAGCCCCAGCATTTT. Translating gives CSAQMGEGIQPQHF.

CDR3 sequence reads: CASSSRSSTGELFF. CDR3 in DNA: TGTGCCAGCAGCTCCAGGTCGAGCACCGGGGAGCTGTTTTTT. This rearrangement joins TRBV9 to TRBJ2-2; D is uncertain. Per the germline V gene, CDR1 is SGDLS and CDR2 is YYNGEE. The CDR3 spans 14 residues. V lost 4 bases and J 4 bases, leaving 11 bases between the germline ends.

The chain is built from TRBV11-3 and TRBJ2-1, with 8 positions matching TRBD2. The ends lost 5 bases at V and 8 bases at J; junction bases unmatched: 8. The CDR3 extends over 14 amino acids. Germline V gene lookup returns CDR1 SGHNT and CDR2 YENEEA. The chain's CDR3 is CASSTAGTRDEQFF. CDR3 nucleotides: TGTGCCAGCAGCACCGCCGGGACTAGGGATGAGCAGTTCTTC.

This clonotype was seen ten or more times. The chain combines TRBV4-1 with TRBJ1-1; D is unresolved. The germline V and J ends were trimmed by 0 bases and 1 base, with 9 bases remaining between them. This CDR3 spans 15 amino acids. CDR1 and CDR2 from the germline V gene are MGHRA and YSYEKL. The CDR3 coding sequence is TGCGCCAGCAGCCAAGAACTTGGAAGGAACACTGAAGCTTTCTTT. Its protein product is CASSQELGRNTEAFF.

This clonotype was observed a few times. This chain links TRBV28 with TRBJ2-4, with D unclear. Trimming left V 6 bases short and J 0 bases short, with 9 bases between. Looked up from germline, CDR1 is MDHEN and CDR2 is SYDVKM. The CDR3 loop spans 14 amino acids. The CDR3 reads CASRLVGAKNIQYF. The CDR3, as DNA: TGTGCCAGCAGACTGGTGGGAGCCAAAAACATTCAGTACTTC.

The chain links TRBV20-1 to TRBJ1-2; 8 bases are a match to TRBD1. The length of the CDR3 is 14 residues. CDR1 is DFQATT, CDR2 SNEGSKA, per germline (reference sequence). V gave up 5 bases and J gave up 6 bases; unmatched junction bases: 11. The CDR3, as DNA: TGCAGTGCTCTTCCTTCCGGGACAGGTGATGGCTACACCTTC. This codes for CSALPSGTGDGYTF.

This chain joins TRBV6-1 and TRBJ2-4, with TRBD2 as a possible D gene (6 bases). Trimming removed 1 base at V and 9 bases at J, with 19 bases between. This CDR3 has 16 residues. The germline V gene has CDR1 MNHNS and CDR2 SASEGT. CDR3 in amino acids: CASSEGVSGTRGIQYF. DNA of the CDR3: TGTGCCAGCAGTGAAGGGGTTAGCGGAACCAGAGGCATTCAGTACTTC.

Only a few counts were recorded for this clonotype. CDR3 sequence: CASSLETGGNEKLFF. In nucleotides, the CDR3 is TGCGCCAGCAGCTTGGAGACAGGGGGGAATGAAAAACTGTTTTTT. The chain has TRBV5-1 and TRBJ1-4, with 9 bases aligning to TRBD1. The CDR3 contains 15 residues. Trimming took 0 bases from V and 5 from J; bases not matched to a gene: 2. Germline CDR1 and CDR2: SGHRS and YFSETQ.

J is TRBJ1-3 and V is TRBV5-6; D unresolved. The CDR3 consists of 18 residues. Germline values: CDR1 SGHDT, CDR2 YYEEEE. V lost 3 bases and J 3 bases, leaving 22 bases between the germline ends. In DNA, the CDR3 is TGTGCCAGCAGCTCACTGCTGGTGGGGAATCAACTTGGAAACACCATATATTTT. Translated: CASSSLLVGNQLGNTIYF.

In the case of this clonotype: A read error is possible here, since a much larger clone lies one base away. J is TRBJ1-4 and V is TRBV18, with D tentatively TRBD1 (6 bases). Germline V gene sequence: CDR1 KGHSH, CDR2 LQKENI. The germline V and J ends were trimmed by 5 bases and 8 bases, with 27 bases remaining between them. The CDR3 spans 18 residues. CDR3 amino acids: CASSSLRGPISTGEKLFF. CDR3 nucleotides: TGTGCCAGCTCATCTCTCAGGGGCCCGATATCGACCGGGGAAAAACTGTTTTTT.

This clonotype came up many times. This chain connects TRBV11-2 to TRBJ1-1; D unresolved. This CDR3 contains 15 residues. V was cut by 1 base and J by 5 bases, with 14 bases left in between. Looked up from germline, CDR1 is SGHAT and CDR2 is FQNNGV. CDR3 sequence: CASSLAFTGSTEAFF. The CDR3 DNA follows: TGTGCCAGCAGCTTAGCTTTTACCGGGAGTACTGAAGCTTTCTTT.